This record looks at one T cell receptor beta chain sequence and its context. The assay was immunoSEQ multiplex PCR, and TCRdb's table has in-frame clones only and misses some. The profile covers roughly 30,000 clones, with under 90% appearing a single time and 3% to 3.5% taken by the ten largest. These data come from a study of preoperative IRX-2 immunotherapy in early breast cancer. Specified treatment: preoperative locoregional IRX-2 cytokine immunotherapy. Trimming took 6 bases from V and 8 from J, leaving 25 bases between them. CDR3 length: 16 amino acids. Germline CDR1 MDHEN, CDR2 SYDVKM. V is TRBV28 and J is TRBJ1-2, with D perhaps matching TRBD1 (6 bases). This clonotype originated in a human donor with breast cancer. The sample was taken from a patient treated with IRX-2 immunotherapy. As DNA, the CDR3 is TGTGCCAGCAGCTTAAGAGGCGACACGAAGGGGGGAGGCTACACCTTC. Its protein is CASSLRGDTKGGGYTF.